This entry describes one T cell receptor beta chain. Its antigen is currently unknown. The CDR3 contains 15 residues. Trimming cost V 6 bases and J 4 bases, with 13 bases left between them. Germline V gives CDR1 SGHTA, CDR2 FQGNSA. Blood CD8+ and CD4+ T cells underwent high-throughput TCR beta sequencing. Both CD4+ and CD8+ T cells were negatively isolated, and TEMRA cells underwent FACS enrichment. Random-hexamer reverse transcription was applied to about 0.5 to 1 ug RNA. Across 54 Vbeta and 13 Jbeta, immunoSEQ multiplex PCR amplified TCR beta CDR3. TCRdb analysed the immunoSEQ multiplex PCR reads with MiXCR anew, one entry per CDR3 protein. In the table there are approximately 180,000 distinct CDR3 sequences, approximately 93% of which are singletons. The sample is drawn from a study of CD8 T cells in Susac syndrome. Study conclusions and caveats: The study's TCR sequencing and HLA analysis covered a relatively small number of individuals, and the study acknowledged this.

This TCR came from a human donor with multiple sclerosis. The sample comprised CD4+ T cells from PBMCs. The chain combines TRBV7-2 with TRBJ2-6; tentatively, D is TRBD1 (5 bases). CDR3 region: CASRVMGPGANVLTF. The CDR3 DNA reads TGTGCCAGCAGAGTAATGGGGCCAGGGGCCAACGTCCTGACTTTC.